This T cell receptor (beta chain) was identified during a study of blood T cell repertoires in COVID-19. Study context: Samples taken during acute and convalescent COVID-19 were collected in the United States, Italy and Spain.

Clones were sequenced by immunoSEQ multiplex PCR, and TCRdb holds only the in-frame ones, with some missing. Among roughly 74,000 clones listed, 70% to 90% were seen once. The CDR3 length is 17 residues. Looked up from germline, CDR1 is LGHDT and CDR2 is YNNKEL (reference sequence). The V end was cut by 2 bases, the J end by 5 bases, with 21 bases between. The gene calls are TRBV3-1 (or the pseudogene TRBV3-2) and TRBJ2-5; possibly TRBD2 for D (5 bases). The source is a woman of 80 years or more with active or convalescent COVID-19. Sequencing was performed on peripheral blood. CDR3: CASSQPSSRASRETQYF. CDR3 DNA sequence: TGTGCCAGCAGCCAACCATCCTCTCGGGCTAGCAGGGAGACCCAGTACTTC.